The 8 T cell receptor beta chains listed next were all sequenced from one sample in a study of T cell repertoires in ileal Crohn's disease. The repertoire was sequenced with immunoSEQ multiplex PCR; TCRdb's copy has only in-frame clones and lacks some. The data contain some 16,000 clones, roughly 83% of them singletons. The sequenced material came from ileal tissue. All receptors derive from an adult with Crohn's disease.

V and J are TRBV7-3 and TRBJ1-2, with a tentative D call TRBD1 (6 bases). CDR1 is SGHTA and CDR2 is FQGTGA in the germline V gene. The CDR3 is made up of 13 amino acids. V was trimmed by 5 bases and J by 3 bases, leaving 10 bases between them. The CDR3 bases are TGTGCCAGCAGCCCTGGGACACACTATGGCTACACCTTC. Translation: CASSPGTHYGYTF.

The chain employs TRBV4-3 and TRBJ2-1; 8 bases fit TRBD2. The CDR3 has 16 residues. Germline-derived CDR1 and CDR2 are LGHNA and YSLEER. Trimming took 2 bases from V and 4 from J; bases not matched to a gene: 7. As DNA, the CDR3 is TGCGCCAGCAGCCAACGGCTAGCGGGTATTTACAATGAGCAGTTCTTC. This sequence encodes CASSQRLAGIYNEQFF.

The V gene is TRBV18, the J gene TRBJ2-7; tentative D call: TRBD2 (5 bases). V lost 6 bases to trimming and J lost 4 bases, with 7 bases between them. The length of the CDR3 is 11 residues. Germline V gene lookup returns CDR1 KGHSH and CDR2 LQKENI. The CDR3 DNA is TGTGCCAGCTCGGGAGAGTACGAGCAGTACTTC. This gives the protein CASSGEYEQYF.

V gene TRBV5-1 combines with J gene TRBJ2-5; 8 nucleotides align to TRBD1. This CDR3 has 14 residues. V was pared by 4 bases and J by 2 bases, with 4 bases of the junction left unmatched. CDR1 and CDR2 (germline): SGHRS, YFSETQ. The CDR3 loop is CASSRGQGQETQYF. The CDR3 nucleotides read TGCGCCAGCAGCCGTGGACAGGGACAAGAGACCCAGTACTTC.

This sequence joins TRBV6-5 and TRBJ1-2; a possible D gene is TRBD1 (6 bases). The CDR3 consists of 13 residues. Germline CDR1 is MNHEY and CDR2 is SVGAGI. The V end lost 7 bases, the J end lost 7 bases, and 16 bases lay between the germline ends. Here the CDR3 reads CASTNREGGGYTF. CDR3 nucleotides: TGTGCCAGCACCAACAGGGAGGGGGGTGGCTACACCTTC.

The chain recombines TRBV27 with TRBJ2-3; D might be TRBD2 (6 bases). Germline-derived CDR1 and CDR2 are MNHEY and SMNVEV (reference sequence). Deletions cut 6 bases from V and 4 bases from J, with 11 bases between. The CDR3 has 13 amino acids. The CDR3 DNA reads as TGTGCCAGCAGCCCATGGGGGGCAGATACGCAGTATTTT. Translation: CASSPWGADTQYF.

For the CDR3, the DNA is TGTGCCTGGAGTGAGCCCGGGGAGCTGTTTTTT. Translation gives CAWSEPGELFF. This chain uses TRBV30 with TRBJ2-2; D not certain. The CDR3 contains 11 residues. V lost 1 base, J lost 6 bases, and 3 bases lay in between. Germline lookup yields CDR1 GTSNPN and CDR2 SVGIG (reference sequence).

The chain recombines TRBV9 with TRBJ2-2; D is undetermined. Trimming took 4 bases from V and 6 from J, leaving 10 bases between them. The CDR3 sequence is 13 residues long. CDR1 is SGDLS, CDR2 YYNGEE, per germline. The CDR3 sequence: CASSPGKPGELFF. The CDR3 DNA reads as TGTGCCAGCAGCCCAGGCAAGCCCGGGGAGCTGTTTTTT.